These 20 T cell receptor beta chains came from one sample sequenced in a study of T cells in Graves' hyperthyroidism and ophthalmopathy. Authors of the study amplified TCR beta CDR3 regions from RNA transcripts. A first-round RT-PCR of the TCR CDR3 used the HTBI primer set. MiXCR, run by TCRdb on the multiplex PCR reads, gives a single entry per CDR3 protein. The sample has fewer than 750,000 distinct CDR3 sequences; about 15% are singletons. Sequencing was performed on blood. All receptors come from a woman aged 40 to 50 with Graves' ophthalmopathy.

This clonotype was counted many times. J is TRBJ1-2 and V is TRBV6-5, with D tentatively TRBD1 (6 bases). The V gene lost 5 bases and the J gene lost 6 bases, with 13 bases spanning the gap. Germline V gene data show CDR1 as MNHEY and CDR2 as SVGAGI. There are 13 residues in the CDR3. CDR3 coding DNA: TGTGCCAGCAGTCCCGACAGGACGGATGGCTACACCTTC. It translates to CASSPDRTDGYTF.

The gene calls are TRBV24-1 and TRBJ2-2, with 11 bases matching TRBD1. Per germline, CDR1 KGHDR and CDR2 SFDVKD. CDR3 length: 15 amino acids. Trimming at V came to 10 bases and at J to 6 bases, leaving 9 bases not matched to a gene. CDR3 sequence: CATSGGQGDAGELFF. The CDR3 nucleotides are TGTGCCACTTCGGGGGGACAGGGGGATGCCGGGGAGCTGTTTTTT.

This rearrangement joins TRBV19 to TRBJ2-1; 11 bases map to TRBD2. V dropped 5 bases and J dropped 3; count of bases not matched to a gene: 9. The CDR3 runs 17 residues. Germline CDR1 and CDR2: LNHDA and SQIVND (reference sequence). CDR3 nucleotides: TGTGCCAGTAGTCCTTACGACCTAGCGGGAGGCTACAATGAGCAGTTCTTC. Its translation: CASSPYDLAGGYNEQFF.

This clonotype has ten or more counts. Its ends do not fully match the called genes, so a read error is possible. The chain couples TRBV7-7 to TRBJ2-5; a possible D gene is TRBD1 (6 bases). This CDR3 contains 18 residues. Germline lookup yields CDR1 SSHAT and CDR2 FNYEAQ (reference sequence). Here the CDR3 reads CASSPRTEAYPYQETQYF. The CDR3 DNA reads as TGTGCTAGCAGCCCCCGGACAGAAGCGTACCCGTACCAAGAGACCCAGTACTTC.

This clonotype occurred many times. This chain uses TRBV6-2 or TRBV6-3 with TRBJ1-1; 7 nucleotides align to TRBD1. Germline CDR1 reads MNHEY; CDR2 reads SVGEGT. The CDR3 is 15 residues long. Germline trimming cut 6 bases from V and 4 bases from J; bases unmatched to any gene: 11. CDR3 sequence (DNA): TGTGCCAGCAGCCAAACAGGGGTCGGGGGCACTGAAGCTTTCTTT. Protein: CASSQTGVGGTEAFF.

The chain carries TRBV11-2 and TRBJ1-5; the match to TRBD1 covers 8 bases. Unmatched junction bases numbered 7, after V lost 4 bases and J lost 5 bases. The length of the CDR3 is 15 residues. CDR1 is SGHAT, CDR2 FQNNGV, per germline. The CDR3: CASSSPGQDHQPQHF. CDR3 sequence (DNA): TGTGCCAGCAGCTCCCCGGGACAGGACCATCAGCCCCAGCATTTT.

This clonotype was seen only a few times. The chain uses TRBV7-2 and TRBJ2-6; unclear D gene. The V gene lost 5 bases and the J gene lost 0 bases, with 8 bases spanning the gap. The length of the CDR3 is 15 residues. Germline CDR1 is SGHTA and CDR2 is FQGNSA. DNA of the CDR3: TGTGCCAGCAGCCTTTCATACTCTGGGGCCAACGTCCTGACTTTC. Amino acids: CASSLSYSGANVLTF.

This clonotype came up many times. The rearrangement links TRBV13 to TRBJ2-7, with 7 positions matching TRBD2. The CDR3 consists of 15 residues. CDR1 PRHDT and CDR2 FYEKMQ come from the germline V gene (reference sequence). V trimming: 0 bases; J trimming: 3 bases; junction bases outside the gene matches: 5. CDR3 in DNA: TGTGCCAGCAGCTTAGGGCGCCGGGGGGACTACGAGCAGTACTTC. Translation: CASSLGRRGDYEQYF.

This chain connects TRBV4-1 to TRBJ2-4; D perhaps matches TRBD2 (5 bases). CDR3 length: 18 residues. The germline V and J ends were trimmed by 1 base and 1 base, with 17 bases remaining between them. Germline V CDR1 and CDR2: MGHRA, YSYEKL. CDR3 region: CASSQGRQRGLAKNIQYF. CDR3 bases: TGCGCCAGCAGCCAAGGACGGCAAAGAGGGTTGGCCAAAAACATTCAGTACTTC.

This clonotype was seen ten or more times. The chain joins TRBV7-8 to TRBJ2-7, with TRBD2 matching over 7 bases. Germline V gene data show CDR1 as SGHVS and CDR2 as FQNEAQ. V lost 3 bases and J lost 2; bases outside the gene matches: 4. The length of the CDR3 is 14 residues. Written as DNA, the CDR3 is TGTGCCAGCAGCTTCGCTAGCGGCACCTACGAGCAGTACTTC. Its protein product is CASSFASGTYEQYF.

This clonotype was seen at least ten times. The chain carries TRBV2 and TRBJ1-5; D unresolved. Germline values: CDR1 SNHLY, CDR2 FYNNEI. This CDR3 comprises 13 residues. Trimming pared 6 bases from V and 4 bases from J, leaving 10 bases between. In DNA, the CDR3 is TGTGCCAGCAGGAGGGATAGTAATCAGCCCCAGCATTTT. Translation gives CASRRDSNQPQHF.

Only one count was recorded for this clonotype. The chain has TRBV6-1 and TRBJ2-5, with D possibly TRBD2 on 6 matching bases. This CDR3 is built from 14 residues. Trimming removed 6 bases from V and 1 base from J, with 12 bases in between. In germline, CDR1 is MNHNS, CDR2 SASEGT. This chain's CDR3 is CASSQDYAQETQYF. For the CDR3, the DNA is TGTGCCAGCAGCCAGGACTATGCCCAAGAGACCCAGTACTTC.

V is TRBV12-3 or TRBV12-4 and J is TRBJ1-2; a possible D gene is TRBD1 (6 bases). V lost 4 bases to trimming and J lost 6 bases, with 21 bases between them. The CDR3 loop spans 16 amino acids. CDR3 DNA sequence: TGTGCCAGCAGTTCCCTTAGTGGGGTAGGGGGGCATGGCTACACCTTC. The encoded protein is CASSSLSGVGGHGYTF.

This clonotype was recorded many times. The chain is built from TRBV12-3 or TRBV12-4 and TRBJ1-1; D not certain. V was clipped by 3 bases and J by 0 bases, with 8 bases between them. The CDR3 is made up of 14 amino acids. CDR3 sequence reads: CASSFPPLNTEAFF. The CDR3 coding sequence is TGTGCCAGCAGTTTCCCACCATTGAACACTGAAGCTTTCTTT.

This clonotype came up many times. The CDR3 is CASTPWTWGPRDTGELFF. Written as DNA, the CDR3 is TGTGCCAGTACCCCATGGACGTGGGGCCCCCGAGACACCGGGGAGCTGTTTTTT. The chain carries TRBV19 and TRBJ2-2, with D perhaps TRBD1 (5 bases). The CDR3 is 18 amino acids. Per germline, CDR1 LNHDA and CDR2 SQIVND (reference sequence). The V gene lost 7 bases and the J gene lost 3 bases, with 24 bases spanning the gap.

To note about this clonotype: This may come from a read error, since a much larger clone is one base off. This CDR3 reads CASSPSGQGNEQYF. The CDR3 DNA reads TGTGCCAGCTCACCATCGGGACAGGGGAACGAGCAGTACTTC. J is TRBJ2-7 and V is TRBV18, with 10 nucleotides matching TRBD1. The V gene's germline CDR1 is KGHSH and CDR2 LQKENI. The length of the CDR3 is 14 residues. Trimming at V came to 2 bases and at J to 5 bases, leaving 3 bases not matched to a gene.

This clonotype showed up many times. The chain couples TRBV2 to TRBJ2-5; D gene unclear. Looked up from germline, CDR1 is SNHLY and CDR2 is FYNNEI. V was shortened by 10 bases and J by 5 bases, with 20 bases between the two germline ends. CDR3 length: 14 amino acids. For the CDR3, the DNA is TGTGCCATCACCCTAAAGCCGATTCGGGAGACCCAGTACTTC. Its protein product is CAITLKPIRETQYF. Variable domain in full (rest from reference TRBV2 and TRBJ2-5): EPEVTQTPSHQVTQMGQEVILRCVPISNHLYFYWYRQILGQKVEFLVSFYNNEISEKSEIFDDQFSVERPDGSNFTLKIRSTKLEDSAMYFCAITLKPIRETQYFGPGTRLLVL.

In this sample, this clonotype turned up many times. The CDR3 DNA is TGTGCCACCAGCAGAGAATGGGGGACTAGCGGGAGCATCTACGAGCAGTACTTC. It codes for CATSREWGTSGSIYEQYF. The chain has TRBV15 and TRBJ2-7; TRBD2 matches at 14 bases. This CDR3 spans 18 amino acids. The germline CDR1 and CDR2 sequences are LNHNV and YYDKDF (reference sequence). V dropped 0 bases and J dropped 3; count of bases not matched to a gene: 7. Full variable domain (remainder filled in from reference TRBV15 and TRBJ2-7): DAMVIQNPRYQVTQFGKPVTLSCSQTLNHNVMYWYQQKSSQAPKLLFHYYDKDFNNEADTPDNFQSRRPNTSFCFLDIRSPGLGDTAMYLCATSREWGTSGSIYEQYFGPGTRLTVT.

Many counts were recorded for this clonotype. V usage is TRBV11-2 and J usage is TRBJ2-7, with D uncertain. The CDR3 has 17 residues. CDR1 is SGHAT, CDR2 FQNNGV, per germline. The ends were cut back, 1 base at V and 5 bases at J, with 21 bases in the middle. CDR3 residues: CASSLGVGGRPFDEQYF. CDR3 sequence (DNA): TGTGCCAGCAGCTTAGGGGTCGGCGGCAGGCCCTTCGACGAGCAGTACTTC.

This clonotype occurred many times. The rearrangement uses TRBV7-2 and TRBJ2-7; D remains ambiguous. V lost 5 bases and J 4 bases, leaving 15 bases between the germline ends. CDR1 is SGHTA and CDR2 is FQGNSA in the germline V gene. This CDR3 region has 14 residues. The CDR3 loop reads CASSPYPGGYEQYF. Written as DNA, the CDR3 is TGTGCCAGCAGCCCCTACCCGGGTGGTTACGAGCAGTACTTC.